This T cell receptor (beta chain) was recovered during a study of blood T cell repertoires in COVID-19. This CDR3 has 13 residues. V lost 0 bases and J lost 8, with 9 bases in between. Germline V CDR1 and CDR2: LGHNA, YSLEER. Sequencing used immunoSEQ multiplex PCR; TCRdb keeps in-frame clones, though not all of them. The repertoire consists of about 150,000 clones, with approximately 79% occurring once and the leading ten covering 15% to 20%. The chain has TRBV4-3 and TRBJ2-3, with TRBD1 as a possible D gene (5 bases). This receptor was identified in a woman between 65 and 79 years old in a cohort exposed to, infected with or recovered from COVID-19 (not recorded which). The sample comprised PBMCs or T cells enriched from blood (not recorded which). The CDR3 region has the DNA TGCGCCAGCAGCCAAGATAGGGGCGGTACGCAGTATTTT. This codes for CASSQDRGGTQYF.